This TCR beta chain was found in a study of blood T cell repertoires in COVID-19. The V end lost 4 bases, the J end lost 7 bases, and 11 bases lay between the germline ends. The CDR3 runs 14 residues. Per the germline V gene, CDR1 is SGHTA and CDR2 is FQGNSA. Sequencing used immunoSEQ multiplex PCR; TCRdb keeps in-frame clones, though not all of them. The table records 90,000 to 120,000 clones, around 80% of them present only once. The source of this sequence is a man in his 70s with active or convalescent COVID-19. Sequenced input: peripheral blood. The chain couples TRBV7-2 to TRBJ1-6; tentative D call: TRBD1 (6 bases). The CDR3 spells CASSSTGRNSPLHF. The CDR3 DNA is TGTGCCAGCAGCTCAACAGGGAGAAATTCACCCCTCCACTTT.